Listed here are 5 T cell receptor beta chains from one sample, sequenced in a study of blood T cell repertoires in COVID-19. TCRdb keeps only in-frame clones here, not all; method: immunoSEQ multiplex PCR. The sample shows approximately 82,000 clones, around 81% of them seen only once. Source material: peripheral blood. The receptors shown here come from a woman between 70 and 85 years old with active or convalescent COVID-19.

This chain joins TRBV4-1 and TRBJ1-1, with 8 bases that match TRBD1. The length of the CDR3 is 16 residues. Trimming cost V 1 base and J 5 bases; bases outside gene matches: 9. Germline V gene lookup returns CDR1 MGHRA and CDR2 YSYEKL. The CDR3: CASSQVFGQGRTEAFF. In DNA form, the CDR3 reads TGCGCCAGCAGCCAAGTGTTTGGACAGGGCCGTACTGAAGCTTTCTTT.

The rearrangement uses TRBV27 and TRBJ2-1; weak D call: TRBD1 (6 bases). Trimming pared 8 bases from V and 2 bases from J, leaving 10 bases between. Germline CDR1 MNHEY, CDR2 SMNVEV (reference sequence). The CDR3 spans 13 residues. The CDR3 loop reads CASQKGAYNEQFF. In nucleotides, the CDR3 is TGTGCCAGCCAAAAGGGGGCCTACAATGAGCAGTTCTTC.

This chain links TRBV18 with TRBJ1-1; no clear D. This CDR3 is built from 15 residues. Germline CDR1 and CDR2: KGHSH and LQKENI. V dropped 1 base and J dropped 0 bases, with 9 bases sitting between them. The CDR3 coding sequence is TGTGCCAGCTCACCACTGCACGCGGTGAACACTGAAGCTTTCTTT. Amino acid sequence: CASSPLHAVNTEAFF. Together with reference TRBV18 and TRBJ1-1, the CDR3 gives the full variable domain: NAGVMQNPRHLVRRRGQEARLRCSPMKGHSHVYWYRQLPEEGLKFMVYLQKENIIDESGMPKERFSAEFPKEGPSILRIQQVVRGDSAAYFCASSPLHAVNTEAFFGQGTRLTVV.

The rearrangement joins TRBV21-1 to TRBJ1-3; no DNA check was done on the table's D call, TRBD1. TRBV21-1 is described as a pseudogene. The CDR3 length is 15 residues. CDR3 nucleotides: TGTGCCAGCAGCAAATGCAGTGGCTCTGGAAACACCATATATTTT. Protein: CASSKCSGSGNTIYF.

The gene calls are TRBV6-5 and TRBJ1-1; D is unresolved. The germline gives CDR1 MNHEY, CDR2 SVGAGI. V was clipped by 4 bases and J by 1 base, with 10 bases between them. The CDR3 is 14 amino acids. CDR3 coding DNA: TGTGCCAGCAGTTTTCTTGACTGGAACACTGAAGCTTTCTTT. Residues: CASSFLDWNTEAFF.